This T cell receptor beta chain appears in the sequencing data of a study of Graves' ophthalmopathy and Graves' hyperthyroidism. Points from the study as a whole: Blood was where most expanded thyroid clonotypes above 0.001 frequency also turned up.

Between the trimmed V and J ends, which lost 1 base and 5 bases, there was a span of 9 bases. This CDR3 spans 14 amino acids. Notes on this clonotype: Its antigen remains unidentified.

RNA transcripts were the template, and TCR beta CDR3 regions were amplified from them. RT-PCR was first run with HTBI primers, then multiplex PCR in a second round. TCRdb fed the multiplex PCR reads into MiXCR, producing one record per CDR3 protein. The profile shows a few hundred thousand distinct CDR3 sequences, roughly 18% of them singletons. The chain combines TRBV12-3 or TRBV12-4 with TRBJ1-5; D remains ambiguous. This clonotype was sampled from a woman aged 18-29 years with Graves' ophthalmopathy. The sample was peripheral blood. The CDR3 sequence: CASSLVGFDQPQHF. Here the CDR3 DNA reads TGTGCCAGCAGTTTAGTAGGGTTCGATCAGCCCCAGCATTTT.